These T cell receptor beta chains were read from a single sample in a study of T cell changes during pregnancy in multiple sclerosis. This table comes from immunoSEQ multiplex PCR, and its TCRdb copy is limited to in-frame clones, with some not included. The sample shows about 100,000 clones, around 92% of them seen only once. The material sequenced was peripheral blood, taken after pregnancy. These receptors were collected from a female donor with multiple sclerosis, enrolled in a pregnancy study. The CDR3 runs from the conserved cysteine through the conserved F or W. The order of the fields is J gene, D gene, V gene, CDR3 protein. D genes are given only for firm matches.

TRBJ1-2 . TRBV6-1 CASTLTEIYGYTF
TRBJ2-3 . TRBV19 CASSIVARQSRGNTQYF
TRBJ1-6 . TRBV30 CAWSLGTGGSPLHF
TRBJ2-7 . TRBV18 CASSGSSGEQYF
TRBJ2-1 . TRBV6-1 CASSENSPDEQFF
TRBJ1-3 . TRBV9 CASSVGDLRRSSGNTIYF
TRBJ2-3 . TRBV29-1 CSVLVDTQYF
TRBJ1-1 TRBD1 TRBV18 CASSPRQGAMVNTEAFF
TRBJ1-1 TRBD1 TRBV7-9 CASSFRGGGAEAFF
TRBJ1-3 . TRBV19 CASSMRRGTLGNTIYF
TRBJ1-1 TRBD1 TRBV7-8 CASSPQGGTEAFF
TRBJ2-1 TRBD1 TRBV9 CASSSGQGSYNEQFF
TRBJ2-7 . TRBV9 CASSAGAGTPSSYEQYF
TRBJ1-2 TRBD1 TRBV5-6 CASSLATGIVGYTF
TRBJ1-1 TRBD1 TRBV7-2 CASSARGDAFF
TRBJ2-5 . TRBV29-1 CSGTAGAETQYF
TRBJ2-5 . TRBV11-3 CASSLDLGQQETQYF
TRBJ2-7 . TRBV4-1 CASSQADEQYF
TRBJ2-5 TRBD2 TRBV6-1 CASRGVSGGRETQYF
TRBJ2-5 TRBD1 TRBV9 CASSATGTGGRETQYF
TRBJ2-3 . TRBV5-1 CASSLSGLITDTQYF
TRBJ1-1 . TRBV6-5 CASSSRTGYTEAFF
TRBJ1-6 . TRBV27 CASSFRQANSPLHF
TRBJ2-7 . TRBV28 CASSLGGWGTYEQYF
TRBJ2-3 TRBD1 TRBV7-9 CASSSDRVTDTQYF
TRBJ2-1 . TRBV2 CASSEQRSSYNEQFF
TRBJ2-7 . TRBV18 CASSPNENPAYEQYF
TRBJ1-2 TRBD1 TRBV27 CASSRTDRGYGYTF
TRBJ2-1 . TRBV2 CASRERLIHEQFF
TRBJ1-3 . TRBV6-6 CASTSSGNTIYF
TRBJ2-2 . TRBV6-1 CASSEGLTTGELFF
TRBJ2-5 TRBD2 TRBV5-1 CASRLRLAVQETQYF
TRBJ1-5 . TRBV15 CATSRDLGANNQPQHF
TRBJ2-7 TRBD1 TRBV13 CASSFTPGTGENYEQYF
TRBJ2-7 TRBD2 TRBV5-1 CASSLEGTSVYEQYF
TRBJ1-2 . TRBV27 CASSPDRNYGYTF
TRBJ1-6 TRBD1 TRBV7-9 CASSQTQLRDRANSPLHF
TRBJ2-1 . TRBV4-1 CASSQDKVGGAGLEQFF
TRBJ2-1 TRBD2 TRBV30 CAWSARTGTSDRRRYNEQFF
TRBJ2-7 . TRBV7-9 CASSLNQQAYEQYF
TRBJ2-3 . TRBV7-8 CASSSDGGGTDTQYF
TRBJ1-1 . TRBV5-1 CASSLAGGNTEAFF
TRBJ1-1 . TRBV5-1 CASSGGVMNTEAFF
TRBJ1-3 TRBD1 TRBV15 CATSRQSGTGFGNTIYF
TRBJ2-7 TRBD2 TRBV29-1 CSTQSGTSGSYEQYF
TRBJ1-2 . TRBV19 CASSAEKYGYTF
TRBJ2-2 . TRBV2 CASSESTVFYTGELFF
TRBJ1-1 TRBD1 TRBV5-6 CASSPGQGWMGTEAFF